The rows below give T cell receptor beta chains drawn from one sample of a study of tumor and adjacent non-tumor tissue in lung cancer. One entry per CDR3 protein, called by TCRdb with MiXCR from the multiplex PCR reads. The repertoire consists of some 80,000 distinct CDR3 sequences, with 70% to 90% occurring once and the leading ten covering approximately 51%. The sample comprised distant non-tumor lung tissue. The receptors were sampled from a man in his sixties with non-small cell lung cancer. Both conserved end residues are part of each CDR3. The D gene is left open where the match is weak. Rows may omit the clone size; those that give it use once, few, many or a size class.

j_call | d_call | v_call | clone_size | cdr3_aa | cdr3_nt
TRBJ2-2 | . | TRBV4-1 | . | CASIQEVHRSSGELFF | TGTGCCAGCATCCAAGAAGTCCATCGGTCCTCCGGGGAGCTGTTTTTT
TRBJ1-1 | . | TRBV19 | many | CASIKGGFRGNTEAFF | TGTGCCAGTATTAAAGGAGGGTTTCGGGGGAACACTGAAGCTTTCTTT
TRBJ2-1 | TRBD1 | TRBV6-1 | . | CVSTRDRDGEQFF | TGTGTCAGCACCCGGGACAGGGACGGTGAGCAGTTCTTC
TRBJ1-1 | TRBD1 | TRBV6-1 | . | CGSSGRILGQTNAQAFF | TGTGGCAGCAGTGGGAGGATTTTGGGACAGACGAACGCTCAAGCTTTCTTT
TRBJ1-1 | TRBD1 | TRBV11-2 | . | CASSWGQGVSEDFF | TGTGCCAGCAGCTGGGGACAGGGTGTCTCTGAAGATTTCTTT
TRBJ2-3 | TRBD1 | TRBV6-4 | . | CASSDGTGVADTHYF | TGTGCCAGCAGTGACGGGACAGGGGTCGCAGATACGCACTATTTT
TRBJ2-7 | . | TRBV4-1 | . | CTSSQERDYEQYF | TGCACCAGCAGTCAAGAGAGGGACTACGAGCAGTACTTC
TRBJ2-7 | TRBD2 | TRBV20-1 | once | CSARGGSGPLGEQYF | TGCAGTGCTAGAGGCGGTAGCGGGCCGTTGGGCGAGCAGTATTTC
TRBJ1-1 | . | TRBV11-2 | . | CTSSLGTVLRDTEAFF | TGTACCAGCAGCTTAGGGACGGTTTTGAGGGACACTGAAGCTTTCTTT
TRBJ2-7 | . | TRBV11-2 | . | CASSLVQGLPDEQYF | TGTGCCAGCAGCTTAGTTCAGGGACTCCCGGACGAGCAGTACTTC
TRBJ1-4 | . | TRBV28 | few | CASSSSGTQNEKLSF | TGTGCCAGCAGTTCCTCAGGCACGCAAAATGAAAAACTGTCTTTT
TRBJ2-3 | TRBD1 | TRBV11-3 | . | CASGFQGVDTHYF | TGTGCCAGCGGCTTTCAGGGGGTAGATACGCATTATTTT
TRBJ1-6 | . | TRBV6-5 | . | CASSYFPGEEALHF | TGTGCGAGCAGTTACTTCCCGGGAGAGGAGGCCCTCCACTTT
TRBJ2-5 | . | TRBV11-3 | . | CASSFAGEEIQYF | TGTGCCAGCAGCTTTGCCGGGGAGGAGATCCAGTACTTC
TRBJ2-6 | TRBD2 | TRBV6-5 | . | CASSLAGASSGANILTF | TGTGCCAGCAGCCTAGCGGGAGCCAGCTCTGGGGCCAATATCCTAACTTTC
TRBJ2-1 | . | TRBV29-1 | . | CSVHPSDEQFF | TGCAGCGTCCACCCGAGCGATGAGCAGTTCTTC
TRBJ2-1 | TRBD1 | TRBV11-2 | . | CASSVGDRVDYNEQFF | TGTGCCAGCAGCGTAGGGGACAGGGTTGACTACAATGAGCAGTTCTTC
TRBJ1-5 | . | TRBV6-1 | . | CTSSTTLYEPQHF | TGTACCAGCAGTACTACACTTTATGAGCCCCAGCATTTT